This entry concerns a single T cell receptor (beta chain). Its target is not known. PCR primers comprised 60 Vbeta and 13 Jbeta primers. The method was immunoSEQ multiplex PCR; TCRdb's version includes in-frame clones alone and lacks a portion of them. This sample has around 140,000 clones; approximately 87% occur once, and the top ten carry 1.5% to 1.9%. This specimen belongs to a study of cytomegalovirus exposure and HLA in healthy donors. Whole-study findings and limits: Researchers reported in a later analysis that a missense DCLRE1C variant was tied to TCR beta V- and J-gene trimming. Most TCR sequences were uncommon, yet certain public TCRs appeared in many donors.

Germline-derived CDR1 and CDR2 are LGHNA and YSLEER. CDR3 length: 15 amino acids. Trimming removed 0 bases from V and 8 bases from J, with 16 bases in between. This clonotype was sampled from a man aged 35-49 years in good health and CMV-seronegative. Sequenced: PBMCs. The gene calls are TRBV4-3 and TRBJ1-2; D might be TRBD1 (5 bases). Written as DNA, the CDR3 is TGCGCCAGCAGCCAAGATCACAGACTGGGGCTAGGCTACACCTTC. Its protein is CASSQDHRLGLGYTF.